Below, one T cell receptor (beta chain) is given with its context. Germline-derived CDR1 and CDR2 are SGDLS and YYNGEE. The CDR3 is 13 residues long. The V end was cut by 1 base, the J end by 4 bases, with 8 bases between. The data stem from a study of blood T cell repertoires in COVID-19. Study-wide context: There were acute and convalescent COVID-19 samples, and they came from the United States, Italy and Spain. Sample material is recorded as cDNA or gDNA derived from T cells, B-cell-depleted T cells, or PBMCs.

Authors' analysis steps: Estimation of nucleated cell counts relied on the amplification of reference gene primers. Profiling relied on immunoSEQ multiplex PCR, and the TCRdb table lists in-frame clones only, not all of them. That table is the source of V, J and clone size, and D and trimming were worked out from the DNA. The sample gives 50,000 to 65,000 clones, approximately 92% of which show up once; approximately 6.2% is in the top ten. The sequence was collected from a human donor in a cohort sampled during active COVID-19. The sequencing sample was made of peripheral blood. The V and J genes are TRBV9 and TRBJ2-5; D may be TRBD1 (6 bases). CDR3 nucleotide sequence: TGTGCCAGCAGCGTATTAGGGGGAGAGACCCAGTACTTC. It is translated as CASSVLGGETQYF.